One sample yielded the 29 T cell receptor beta chains listed below, sequenced in a study of blood T cells in healthy people across ages. PCR was performed a second time for roughly 6 to 12 cycles using a sample-barcoded 5' primer and a J-beta primer mix. TCRdb fed the 5' RACE reads into MiXCR, producing one record per CDR3 protein. The repertoire includes more than 550,000 distinct CDR3 sequences, about 24% of them detected once, and 22% sits in the top ten. Sample: blood. These receptor sequences come from a man between 65 and 79 years old in good health.

The chain employs TRBV7-2 and TRBJ2-2, with 10 bases identical to TRBD2. V shed 3 bases, J shed 5 bases, and the junction held 12 bases outside the gene matches. Germline assignment: CDR1 SGHTA and CDR2 FQGNSA. The CDR3 consists of 18 residues. The DNA for the CDR3 is TGTGCCAGCAGCTTGCCCGGGGTGCTAGCGGGAGATACCGGGGAGCTGTTTTTT. Protein product: CASSLPGVLAGDTGELFF.

The chain recombines TRBV19 with TRBJ2-7; TRBD2 agrees at 7 bases. The V gene's germline CDR1 is LNHDA and CDR2 SQIVND (reference sequence). CDR3 length: 15 residues. The J segment lost 5 bases and the V segment lost 5 bases, leaving 12 bases of the junction unmatched. CDR3 DNA sequence: TGTGCCAGTAGTCCCCGGGCCACTAGCGTCAACGAGCAGTACTTC. Translating it yields CASSPRATSVNEQYF. Variable domain in full (rest from reference TRBV19 and TRBJ2-7): DGGITQSPKYLFRKEGQNVTLSCEQNLNHDAMYWYRQDPGQGLRLIYYSQIVNDFQKGDIAEGYSVSREKKESFPLTVTSAQKNPTAFYLCASSPRATSVNEQYFGPGTRLTVT.

This clonotype was picked up a small number of times. The chain combines TRBV20-1 with TRBJ2-7, with 7 bases that match TRBD2. The J call may be in error: the DNA end matches TRBJ2-1 better. This CDR3 region has 15 residues. The germline CDR1 and CDR2 sequences are DFQATT and SNEGSKA (reference sequence). The CDR3 is CSARDPGGSYNEQFF. The CDR3 coding sequence is TGCAGTGCTAGAGATCCTGGCGGGAGCTACAATGAGCAGTTCTTC.

The CDR3 reads CASSQEWGPVGDNEQFF. The DNA of the CDR3 is TGTGCCAGCAGCCAAGAATGGGGCCCTGTTGGGGACAATGAGCAGTTCTTC. The rearrangement links TRBV14 to TRBJ2-5, with D perhaps TRBD1 (5 bases). The J call could be wrong; TRBJ2-1 is a better fit for the DNA end. The CDR3 is made up of 17 amino acids. Germline lookup yields CDR1 SGHDN and CDR2 FVKESK.

This clonotype showed up just a few times. The chain's CDR3 is CATSDWTSGSRVTQYF. CDR3 nucleotides: TGTGCCACCAGTGACTGGACTAGCGGGAGTCGAGTGACCCAGTACTTC. The rearrangement joins TRBV24-1 to TRBJ2-5; 13 positions agree with TRBD2. Looked up from germline, CDR1 is KGHDR and CDR2 is SFDVKD. With 4 bases clipped from V and 7 bases from J, the junction kept 8 bases outside the gene matches. The CDR3 spans 16 residues.

This clonotype occurred many times. The CDR3 protein is CATLGSSGIGYNEQFF. The CDR3 DNA follows: TGTGCCACCCTGGGGTCTAGCGGGATCGGCTACAATGAGCAGTTCTTC. The chain recombines TRBV10-3 with TRBJ2-1; 9 positions agree with TRBD2. Germline lookup yields CDR1 ENHRY and CDR2 SYGVKD. The CDR3 covers 16 residues. Unmatched junction bases numbered 13, after V lost 10 bases and J lost 3 bases.

The chain employs TRBV7-6 and TRBJ1-1, with D uncertain. Trimming removed 5 bases from V and 4 bases from J, with 11 bases in between. The CDR3 extends over 13 amino acids. Germline V gene data show CDR1 as SGHVS and CDR2 as FNYEAQ. Here the CDR3 reads CASSELRFTEAFF. CDR3 nucleotides: TGTGCCAGCAGCGAACTTAGGTTCACTGAAGCTTTCTTT.

The rearrangement links TRBV6-2 or TRBV6-3 to TRBJ2-3, with 7 bases matching TRBD2. Germline trimming cut 3 bases from V and 4 bases from J; bases unmatched to any gene: 13. From germline, CDR1 is MNHEY and CDR2 SVGEGT. CDR3 length: 17 residues. The CDR3 protein is CASSYRTISGAPDTQYF. DNA for the CDR3: TGTGCCAGCAGTTATCGGACGATCAGCGGGGCCCCAGATACGCAGTATTTT.

This clonotype was detected a few times. The chain employs TRBV5-5 and TRBJ2-7; D is perhaps TRBD1 (5 bases). Looked up from germline, CDR1 is SGHKS and CDR2 is YYEKEE (reference sequence). The V end lost 0 bases, the J end lost 5 bases, and 12 bases lay between the germline ends. CDR3 length: 14 amino acids. The CDR3 protein is CASSLDPGWDEQYF. The CDR3 bases are TGTGCCAGCAGCTTGGATCCAGGGTGGGACGAGCAGTACTTC.

This chain connects TRBV20-1 to TRBJ1-4; D not resolved. The germline V gene encodes CDR1 DFQATT and CDR2 SNEGSKA (reference sequence). The CDR3 has 11 residues. V lost 5 bases to trimming and J lost 4 bases, with 5 bases between them. The CDR3 sequence is CSASGNEKLFF. The CDR3 DNA reads as TGCAGTGCTTCCGGTAATGAAAAACTGTTTTTT.

The chain joins TRBV20-1 to TRBJ2-1, with 8 bases lining up with TRBD1. Unmatched junction bases numbered 11, after V lost 0 bases and J lost 7 bases. Germline V gene lookup returns CDR1 DFQATT and CDR2 SNEGSKA (reference sequence). The CDR3 covers 16 residues. The CDR3 spells CSARDLQGGGKNEQFF. In nucleotides, the CDR3 is TGCAGTGCTAGAGACCTACAGGGGGGTGGTAAAAATGAGCAGTTCTTC.

The genes are TRBV20-1 and TRBJ2-4; 7 bases match TRBD2. Trimming cost V 0 bases and J 1 base; bases outside gene matches: 6. The germline CDR1 and CDR2 sequences are DFQATT and SNEGSKA (reference sequence). The CDR3 has 16 amino acids. In nucleotides, the CDR3 is TGCAGTGCTAGAGATCCACGGGAGGCGGCCAAAAACATTCAGTACTTC. It is translated as CSARDPREAAKNIQYF.

The count of this clonotype is one. The chain uses TRBV20-1 and TRBJ2-1; 7 nucleotides match TRBD2. Matching the DNA end better, TRBJ2-5 makes the J call doubtful. The CDR3 spans 17 residues. Germline CDR1 is DFQATT and CDR2 is SNEGSKA (reference sequence). CDR3: CSANSPREIDPIETQYF. CDR3 DNA: TGCAGTGCTAACAGTCCGCGGGAGATTGATCCAATCGAGACCCAGTACTTC.

The rearrangement uses TRBV6-4 and TRBJ2-3; weak D call: TRBD2 (6 bases). CDR3 length: 15 amino acids. Germline CDR1 is MRHNA and CDR2 is SNTAGT. The V and J ends lost 2 bases and 5 bases respectively, with 14 bases between them. The chain's CDR3 is CASSDGWGDLDTQYF. CDR3 nucleotide sequence: TGTGCCAGCAGTGACGGCTGGGGGGATCTAGATACGCAGTATTTT.

The chain recombines TRBV7-9 with TRBJ1-2; D might be TRBD1 (5 bases). Trimming cost V 2 bases and J 5 bases, with 9 bases left between them. Per germline, CDR1 SEHNR and CDR2 FQNEAQ (reference sequence). The CDR3 length is 13 residues. This CDR3 reads CASSLTREYGYTF. In DNA, the CDR3 is TGTGCCAGCAGCTTAACCAGGGAGTATGGCTACACCTTC.

The gene calls are TRBV20-1 and TRBJ2-1, with D unresolved. V was cut by 3 bases and J by 10 bases, with 10 bases left in between. CDR1 is DFQATT and CDR2 is SNEGSKA in the germline V gene (reference sequence). The CDR3 extends over 11 amino acids. The CDR3 sequence is CSARGIREQFF. The CDR3, as DNA: TGCAGTGCTAGGGGGATCAGGGAGCAGTTCTTC.

Concerning this clonotype itself: The junction does not match germline at one end; this may be a read error. The CDR3 is CAGSPESWRESYNEQFF. Written as DNA, the CDR3 is TGTGCCGGCAGCCCTGAATCCTGGCGGGAGTCCTACAATGAGCAGTTCTTC. The chain recombines TRBV7-3 with TRBJ2-1; 7 bases map to TRBD2. CDR1 is SGHTA and CDR2 is FQGTGA in the germline V gene. This CDR3 has 17 amino acids.

This clonotype appeared many times. The chain couples TRBV6-1 to TRBJ1-3; 8 bases fit TRBD1. Germline loops: CDR1 MNHNS, CDR2 SASEGT. With V trimmed by 6 bases and J by 3 bases, 13 bases remained unmatched. This CDR3 region has 17 residues. The CDR3: CASRQQVAGTGGNTIYF. CDR3 DNA: TGTGCCAGCAGACAACAAGTAGCCGGGACAGGTGGAAACACCATATATTTT.

This clonotype has a handful of counts. The CDR3 bases are TGTGCCAGCAGCTTGAGAAGGTCTGGGGCCAACGTCCTGACTTTC. This sequence encodes CASSLRRSGANVLTF. This chain uses TRBV7-6 with TRBJ2-6; unclear D gene. V was clipped by 3 bases and J by 1 base, with 7 bases between them. Germline lookup yields CDR1 SGHVS and CDR2 FNYEAQ. The length of the CDR3 is 15 residues. Full variable domain (outside the CDR3, taken from reference TRBV7-6 and TRBJ2-6): GAGVSQSPRYKVTKRGQDVALRCDPISGHVSLYWYRQALGQGPEFLTYFNYEAQQDKSGLPNDRFSAERPEGSISTLTIQRTEQRDSAMYRCASSLRRSGANVLTFGAGSRLTVL.

The chain links TRBV7-6 to TRBJ1-4; the D gene is possibly TRBD1 (6 bases). V shed 2 bases and J shed 11 bases, with 15 bases lying between them. Germline V gene lookup returns CDR1 SGHVS and CDR2 FNYEAQ. This CDR3 has 14 amino acids. The CDR3 DNA sequence: TGTGCCAGCAGCTTAAGGGCAGGGGATGGGAAACTGTTTTTT. This gives the protein CASSLRAGDGKLFF.

The table lists this clonotype with a few counts. This chain joins TRBV6-2 or TRBV6-3 and TRBJ2-3; D unresolved. Per the germline V gene, CDR1 is MNHEY and CDR2 is SVGEGT. The CDR3 is made up of 16 amino acids. V was shortened by 6 bases and J by 5 bases, with 21 bases between the two germline ends. The CDR3 loop reads CASRTYSQVDGDTQYF. CDR3 in DNA: TGTGCCAGCAGAACCTATAGCCAGGTGGATGGAGATACGCAGTATTTT.

This clonotype was observed a handful of times. The CDR3, as DNA: TGCAGCGTAGGGACAGGAATTGGCAATCAGCCCCAGCATTTT. Protein sequence: CSVGTGIGNQPQHF. The J gene is TRBJ1-5, the V gene TRBV29-1; 8 bases fit TRBD1. V shed 6 bases and J 2 bases; nucleotides not matched to a gene: 6. The CDR3 runs 14 residues. CDR1 is SQVTM and CDR2 is ANQGSEA in the germline V gene.

This clonotype was observed many times. This chain uses TRBV7-9 with TRBJ2-2, with a tentative D call TRBD2 (5 bases). The V gene's germline CDR1 is SEHNR and CDR2 FQNEAQ (reference sequence). The CDR3 totals 15 residues. The V end lost 6 bases, the J end lost 4 bases, and 15 bases lay between the germline ends. CDR3 residues: CASRSWPRGTGELFF. The CDR3 nucleotides are TGTGCCAGCAGGAGCTGGCCCCGGGGCACCGGGGAGCTGTTTTTT.

This clonotype was counted only a few times. The chain has TRBV7-9 and TRBJ1-2; D may be TRBD1 (5 bases). The CDR3 totals 13 residues. Looked up from germline, CDR1 is SEHNR and CDR2 is FQNEAQ (reference sequence). Trimming removed 3 bases at V and 3 bases at J, with 8 bases between. The CDR3 protein is CASSFGDYYGYTF. In DNA, the CDR3 is TGTGCCAGCAGCTTTGGGGACTACTATGGCTACACCTTC.

The chain recombines TRBV14 with TRBJ1-2, with D uncertain. The CDR3 extends over 17 amino acids. Germline loops: CDR1 SGHDN, CDR2 FVKESK. V was shortened by 4 bases and J by 1 base, with 19 bases between the two germline ends. CDR3 loop: CASSLGSRAALNYGYTF. CDR3 sequence (DNA): TGTGCCAGCAGCCTAGGAAGTCGGGCAGCGCTTAACTATGGCTACACCTTC.

This chain links TRBV11-1 with TRBJ2-1; D remains unclear. Germline V gene lookup returns CDR1 SGHAT and CDR2 FQDESV (reference sequence). The CDR3 sequence is 15 residues long. The V and J ends lost 2 bases and 4 bases respectively, with 12 bases between them. The CDR3: CASSLKPLGYNEQFF. In DNA form, the CDR3 reads TGTGCCAGCAGCTTAAAGCCCCTCGGGTACAATGAGCAGTTCTTC.

This clonotype came up a few times. The chain uses TRBV27 and TRBJ2-1; no definite D call. This CDR3 spans 13 amino acids. Germline-derived CDR1 and CDR2 are MNHEY and SMNVEV (reference sequence). V was pared by 5 bases and J by 9 bases, with 14 bases between. CDR3 nucleotides: TGTGCCAGCAGTCCGGCCGACGTAGCTGAGCAGTTCTTC. Translating it yields CASSPADVAEQFF.

This rearrangement joins TRBV20-1 to TRBJ2-5; 8 nucleotides agree with TRBD2. Germline V lookup: CDR1 DFQATT, CDR2 SNEGSKA (reference sequence). The CDR3 sequence is 13 residues long. The V segment lost 3 bases and the J segment 7 bases; nucleotides outside the gene matches: 7. The DNA for the CDR3 is TGCAGTGCTAGGAGAAGCGGGAGTGGGACCCAGTACTTC. Amino acid sequence: CSARRSGSGTQYF.

This clonotype was seen a handful of times. This chain uses TRBV28 with TRBJ2-6, with D perhaps given as TRBD1 or TRBD2 (7 bases each). Germline CDR1 is MDHEN and CDR2 is SYDVKM. This CDR3 contains 17 residues. V lost 6 bases and J 0 bases, leaving 15 bases between the germline ends. The CDR3 sequence: CASRPDREGSGANVLTF. The CDR3 coding sequence is TGTGCCAGCAGGCCTGACAGGGAGGGCTCTGGGGCCAACGTCCTGACTTTC.